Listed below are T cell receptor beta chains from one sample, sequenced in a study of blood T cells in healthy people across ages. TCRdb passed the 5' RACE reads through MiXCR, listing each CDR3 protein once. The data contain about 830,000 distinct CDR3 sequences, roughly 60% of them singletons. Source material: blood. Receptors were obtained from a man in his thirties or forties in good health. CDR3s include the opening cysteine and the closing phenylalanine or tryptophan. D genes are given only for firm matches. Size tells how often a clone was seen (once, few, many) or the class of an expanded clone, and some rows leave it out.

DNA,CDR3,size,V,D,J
TGCGCCAGCAGCCAAGCGACAGGCACAGATACGCAGTATTTT,CASSQATGTDTQYF,few,TRBV4-3,-,TRBJ2-3
TGTGCCAGCAGCCCCAGCGGGGGGGGTCCAGAAGATACGCAGTATTTT,CASSPSGGGPEDTQYF,once,TRBV9,TRBD2,TRBJ2-3
TGTGCCAGCAGCTGGACTAGCAATGAGCAGTTCTTC,CASSWTSNEQFF,few,TRBV28,TRBD2,TRBJ2-1
TGCAGCGCTTTTACTGGGGGGTTGGCTGGGGCCAACGTCCTGACTTTC,CSAFTGGLAGANVLTF,few,TRBV29-1,-,TRBJ2-6
TGCAGCGGAGGGGACCCCACTAACTATGGCTACACCTTC,CSGGDPTNYGYTF,once,TRBV29-1,-,TRBJ1-2
TGTGCCAGCAGCTTAAGCGGGGAGGACACCGGGGAGCTGTTTTTT,CASSLSGEDTGELFF,-,TRBV7-3,-,TRBJ2-2
TGCAGTGCCAAGAGGCGGAACTCCTACGAGCAGTACTTC,CSAKRRNSYEQYF,-,TRBV20-1,-,TRBJ2-7
TGTGCCAGCAGCTTGCTTCCTAGCGGTGGCAATGAGCAGTTCTTC,CASSLLPSGGNEQFF,few,TRBV5-5,TRBD2,TRBJ2-1
TGTGCCAGCAGGGACCCTGGCTACGAGCAGTACTTC,CASRDPGYEQYF,few,TRBV6-6,-,TRBJ2-7
TGTGCCAGCAGCCTAAACGTGGTGACCCTTAACACTGAAGCTTTCTTT,CASSLNVVTLNTEAFF,-,TRBV7-8,-,TRBJ1-1
TGTGCCAGCAGCCTAACGGACGGAGATTCACCCCTCCACTTT,CASSLTDGDSPLHF,-,TRBV7-9,-,TRBJ1-6
TGCAGTGCTATAAAGGGGTACAGGGAGGAGACCCAGTACTTC,CSAIKGYREETQYF,few,TRBV20-1,-,TRBJ2-5
TGTGCCAGCAGCGGCCGGGACAGGGTTAAGGAGACCCAGTACTTC,CASSGRDRVKETQYF,-,TRBV9,TRBD1,TRBJ2-5
TGTGCCAGCAGCTTGTTGAGGGAGTCCTATAATTCACCCCTCCACTTT,CASSLLRESYNSPLHF,-,TRBV5-5,-,TRBJ1-6
TGTGCCACCAGCAGAGATCGGGAAGGTAGCTCTGGGGCCAACGTCCTGACTTTC,CATSRDREGSSGANVLTF,few,TRBV15,-,TRBJ2-6
TGTGCCACCAGTGCCCTCCTGCCTGACCCATACAATGAGCAGTTCTTC,CATSALLPDPYNEQFF,few,TRBV24-1,-,TRBJ2-1
TGTGCCAGCAGTGGGTCCCTAGAACTGGATACGCAGTATTTT,CASSGSLELDTQYF,-,TRBV25-1,-,TRBJ2-3
TGCAGTGCCTCGACAGGGGTCGAGCAGTACTTC,CSASTGVEQYF,-,TRBV20-1,TRBD1,TRBJ2-7
TGTGCCAGCAGTTACTCGACCATCCAGTACTTC,CASSYSTIQYF,-,TRBV6-2/TRBV6-3,-,TRBJ2-7
TGTGCCAGCAGCTTAGGAGGACTAGTGAGCTCCTACGAGCAGTACTTC,CASSLGGLVSSYEQYF,-,TRBV7-2,TRBD2,TRBJ2-7
TGTGTCACCAGCAGAGATTTGGTGGAGACCCAGTACTTC,CVTSRDLVETQYF,-,TRBV15,-,TRBJ2-5
TGTGCCAGCCGGAGGGGAGCGGGGGATGAGCAGTACTTC,CASRRGAGDEQYF,few,TRBV14,TRBD2,TRBJ2-5
TGTGCCAGCAGCTTAGCGCCGGGAGAATACAATGAGCAGTTCTTC,CASSLAPGEYNEQFF,-,TRBV11-1,-,TRBJ2-1
TGTGCCAGCAACTATTTAGCGGGGGGGCTCCCAGATACGCAGTATTTT,CASNYLAGGLPDTQYF,-,TRBV7-6,TRBD2,TRBJ2-3
TGTGCCAGCAGCCAACCCGACACGAACTCCTACGAGCAGTACTTC,CASSQPDTNSYEQYF,-,TRBV4-2,-,TRBJ2-7
TGTGCCAGCAGTTTATTTGCTCTACGGAGCACAGATACGCAGTATTTT,CASSLFALRSTDTQYF,-,TRBV27,-,TRBJ2-3
TGTGCCAGCAGCACTCGGACGGATAACACTGAAGCTTTCTTT,CASSTRTDNTEAFF,-,TRBV21-1,-,TRBJ1-1
TGTGCCAGCAGCTTAGTGGTGGGAGGCACAGATACGCAGTATTTT,CASSLVVGGTDTQYF,few,TRBV7-2,-,TRBJ2-3
TGCGCCAGCAGCTTGCGAGGGGAGCAGCCCCAGCATTTT,CASSLRGEQPQHF,-,TRBV5-1,-,TRBJ1-5
TGTGCCAGCAGTACCCCAGCTCGCCCCTACGAGCAGTACTTC,CASSTPARPYEQYF,-,TRBV6-6,-,TRBJ2-7
TGTGCCAGCACCCAACAGGGGCCTGTTAACGAGCAGTACTTC,CASTQQGPVNEQYF,few,TRBV6-1,TRBD1,TRBJ2-7
TGTGCCAGCAGTCCCCTCCGTGGGGGGCGCTTAGCTAATGAAAAACTGTTTTTT,CASSPLRGGRLANEKLFF,few,TRBV25-1,-,TRBJ1-4
TGTGCCAGCAGTTACTCGGCACAGACCTCCGGGGCCAACGTCCTGACTTTC,CASSYSAQTSGANVLTF,-,TRBV6-6,-,TRBJ2-6
TGTGCCAGCAGCTTAGGACAGGTGGGGGTCTCCTACGAGCAGTACTTC,CASSLGQVGVSYEQYF,-,TRBV7-9,-,TRBJ2-7
TGTGCCAGCAGCCAAGAAACGGGACAGGGCTGGGCCCAGTACTTC,CASSQETGQGWAQYF,many,TRBV3-1,TRBD1,TRBJ2-5
TGTGCCAGCAGCGAGGGGGGACAGGGAAGCCATGAGCAGTACTTC,CASSEGGQGSHEQYF,-,TRBV9,TRBD1,TRBJ2-7
TGTGCCAGCAGCTCCCGGACTAGCGGGGTGCCGGTGGAGACCCAGTACTTC,CASSSRTSGVPVETQYF,few,TRBV12-3/TRBV12-4,TRBD2,TRBJ2-5
TGTGCCAGCAGTTACTCGAAGGCGGGCAGGGCTGGAAATGAGCAGTTCTTC,CASSYSKAGRAGNEQFF,few,TRBV6-6,-,TRBJ2-1
TGCGCCAGCAGCTTGGGCTTGGATAATAGCGAGCAGTACTTC,CASSLGLDNSEQYF,few,TRBV5-1,-,TRBJ2-7
TGCAGCGTTGAAAGCCCGGGAGGGGGCTACGAGCAGTACTTC,CSVESPGGGYEQYF,few,TRBV29-1,TRBD2,TRBJ2-7